This is a list of T cell receptor beta chains from one sample in a study of shared clonotypes between healthy human individuals. Repertoires were generated with immunoSEQ multiplex PCR, while TCRdb's copy carries only in-frame clones and drops some. Of about half a million clones listed, 70% to 80% are singletons. The sample was PBMCs. These receptors originate from a woman between 40 and 50 years old in good health. Some clones in this sample may be carry-over from other donors' samples. CDR3s include the opening cysteine and the closing phenylalanine or tryptophan. A D gene is named only where the DNA matches it firmly. Clone sizes are given selectively: once, few, many, or a class where the clone is expanded.

cdr3_nt,cdr3_aa,j_call,v_call,d_call,clone_size
TGTGCCAGCAGTGCCAGCCAGGGGGCTGGCTACACCTTC,CASSASQGAGYTF,TRBJ1-2,TRBV27,TRBD1,-
TGTGCCAGCAGATACCCCACGGCTTACAGGGGGAGGGGTGACACTGAAGCTTTCTTT,CASRYPTAYRGRGDTEAFF,TRBJ1-1,TRBV21-1,-,-
TGTGCCAGCAGCCAGCGGGGACAGGGGATTAACAATGAGCAGTTCTTC,CASSQRGQGINNEQFF,TRBJ2-1,TRBV28,TRBD1,-
TGTGCCAGCAGCTTAGTGAACAGCGACACTGAAGCTTTCTTT,CASSLVNSDTEAFF,TRBJ1-1,TRBV7-9,-,-
TGTGCCAGTAAAAGACAGGGGGCCAATGAGCAGTTCTTC,CASKRQGANEQFF,TRBJ2-1,TRBV19,TRBD1,-
TGTGCCAGCAGCTTAGCGGGGACTAGCGGGAGATACAATGAGCAGTTCTTC,CASSLAGTSGRYNEQFF,TRBJ2-1,TRBV7-2,TRBD2,-
TGCGCCAGCAGGCCTAGAATGGGGACTAGCGGGAATGAGCAGTTCTTC,CASRPRMGTSGNEQFF,TRBJ2-1,TRBV5-1,TRBD2,once
TGTGCCAGCAGCCGCTGGGGTGGTCAAGAGACCCAGTACTTC,CASSRWGGQETQYF,TRBJ2-5,TRBV5-4,-,-
TGTGCCAGCAGCTCAGTAGGGGTTATAAACGAGCAGTACTTC,CASSSVGVINEQYF,TRBJ2-7,TRBV5-4,-,-
TGTGCCAGCTCACCAAACTACGATCAGCCCCAGCATTTT,CASSPNYDQPQHF,TRBJ1-5,TRBV18,-,-
TGTGCCATCAGTGAAGGGTGGGGGGCGACTAATGAAAAACTGTTTTTT,CAISEGWGATNEKLFF,TRBJ1-4,TRBV10-3,-,-
TGCAGCGTTGGACAGGGCGGTGGCACTGAAGCTTTCTTT,CSVGQGGGTEAFF,TRBJ1-1,TRBV29-1,TRBD1,-